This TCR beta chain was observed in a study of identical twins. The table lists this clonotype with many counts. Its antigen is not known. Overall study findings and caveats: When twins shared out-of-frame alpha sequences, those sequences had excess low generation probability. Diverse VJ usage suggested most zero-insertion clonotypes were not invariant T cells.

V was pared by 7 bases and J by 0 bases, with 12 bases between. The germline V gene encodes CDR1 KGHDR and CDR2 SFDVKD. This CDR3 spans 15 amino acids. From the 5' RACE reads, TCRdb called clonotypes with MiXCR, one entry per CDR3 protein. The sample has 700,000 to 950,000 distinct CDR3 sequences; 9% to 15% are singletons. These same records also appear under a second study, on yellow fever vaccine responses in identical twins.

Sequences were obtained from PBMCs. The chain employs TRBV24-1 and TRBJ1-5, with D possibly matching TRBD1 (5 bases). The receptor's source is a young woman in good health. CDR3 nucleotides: TGTGCCACCAGCCCGGGGCGGCTTAGCAATCAGCCCCAGCATTTT. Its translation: CATSPGRLSNQPQHF.